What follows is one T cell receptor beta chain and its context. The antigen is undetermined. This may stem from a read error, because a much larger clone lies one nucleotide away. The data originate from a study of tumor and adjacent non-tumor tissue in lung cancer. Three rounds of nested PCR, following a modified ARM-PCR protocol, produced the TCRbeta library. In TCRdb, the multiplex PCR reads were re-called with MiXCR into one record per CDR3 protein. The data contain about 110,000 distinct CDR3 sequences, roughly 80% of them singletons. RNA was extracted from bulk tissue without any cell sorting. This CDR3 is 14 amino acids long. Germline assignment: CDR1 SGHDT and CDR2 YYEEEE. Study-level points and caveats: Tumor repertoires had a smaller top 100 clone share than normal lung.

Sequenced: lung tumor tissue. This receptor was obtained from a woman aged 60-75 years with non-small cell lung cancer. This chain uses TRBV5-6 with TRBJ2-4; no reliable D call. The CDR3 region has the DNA TGTGTCAGCAGCTTGGAGCTAGCCAAAAACATTCAGTACTTC. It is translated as CVSSLELAKNIQYF.